This T cell receptor beta chain stems from a study of cytomegalovirus exposure and HLA in healthy donors. Study outcomes and limitations: Most TCR sequences were rare, but some public TCRs occurred in many donors. Cytomegalovirus status, reportedly, was diagnosed with high specificity and sensitivity by the classifier.

On this clone: Its cognate antigen is unknown.

The germline CDR1 and CDR2 sequences are SGHRS and YFSETQ. V lost 0 bases to trimming and J lost 2 bases, with 15 bases between them. The CDR3 loop spans 16 amino acids. The data were produced by immunoSEQ multiplex PCR, yet TCRdb's version contains in-frame clones alone and is incomplete. The sample shows about 240,000 clones, 70% to 90% of them seen only once. V is TRBV5-1 and J is TRBJ2-7; D remains unclear. The TCR was taken from a woman younger than 45 in good health and CMV-seropositive. Sequencing was done on a sample of PBMCs. CDR3 residues: CASSLAETALAYEQYF. DNA of the CDR3: TGCGCCAGCAGCTTGGCCGAAACAGCCTTAGCCTACGAGCAGTACTTC.